This TCR beta chain is from a study of CD8 T cells in Susac syndrome. V lost 0 bases to trimming and J lost 0 bases, with 13 bases between them. Germline CDR1 and CDR2: LGHDT and YNNKEL (reference sequence). This CDR3 is built from 17 residues. This clonotype showed up just a few times. The antigen remains undetermined. Whole-study results and caveats: By the study's own acknowledgment, its TCR sequencing and HLA analysis included relatively few individuals.

Sequencing of TCR beta covered CD8+ and CD4+ T cells obtained from blood. The CD8+ and CD4+ T cells were negatively isolated, with the TEMRA cells enriched by FACS. The RNA, roughly 0.5 to 1 ug, was put through reverse transcription using random hexamers. With immunoSEQ multiplex PCR, TCR beta CDR3 was amplified across 54 Vbeta and 13 Jbeta. One entry per CDR3 protein results from TCRdb running MiXCR on the immunoSEQ multiplex PCR reads. This sample has hundreds of thousands of distinct CDR3 sequences, with approximately 81% found just once. Sequences were obtained from CD8+ T cells from PBMCs. This receptor was obtained from a human donor with multiple sclerosis. The chain links TRBV3-1 to TRBJ2-3, with D possibly TRBD2 on 6 matching bases. Written as DNA, the CDR3 is TGTGCCAGCAGCCAAGACTGGGGCGGGGCTAGCACAGATACGCAGTATTTT. Translating it yields CASSQDWGGASTDTQYF.